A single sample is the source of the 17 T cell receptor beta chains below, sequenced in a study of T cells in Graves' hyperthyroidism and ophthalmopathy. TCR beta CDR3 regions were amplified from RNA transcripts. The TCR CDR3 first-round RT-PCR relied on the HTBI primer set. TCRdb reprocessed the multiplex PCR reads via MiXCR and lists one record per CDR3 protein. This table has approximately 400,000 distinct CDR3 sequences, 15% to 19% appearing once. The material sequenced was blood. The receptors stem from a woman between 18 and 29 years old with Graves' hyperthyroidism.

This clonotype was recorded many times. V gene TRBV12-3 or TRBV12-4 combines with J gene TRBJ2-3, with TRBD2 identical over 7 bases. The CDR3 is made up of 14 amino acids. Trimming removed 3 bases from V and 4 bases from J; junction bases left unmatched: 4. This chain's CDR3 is CASSFGGSADTQYF. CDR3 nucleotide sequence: TGTGCCAGCAGTTTCGGCGGGAGCGCAGATACGCAGTATTTT.

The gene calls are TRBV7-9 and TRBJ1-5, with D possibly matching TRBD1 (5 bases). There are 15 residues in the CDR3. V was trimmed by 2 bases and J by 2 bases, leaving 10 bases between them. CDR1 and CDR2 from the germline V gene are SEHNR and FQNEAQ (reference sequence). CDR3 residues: CASSLYSGGNQPQHF. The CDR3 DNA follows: TGTGCCAGCAGCTTATATTCGGGGGGCAATCAGCCCCAGCATTTT.

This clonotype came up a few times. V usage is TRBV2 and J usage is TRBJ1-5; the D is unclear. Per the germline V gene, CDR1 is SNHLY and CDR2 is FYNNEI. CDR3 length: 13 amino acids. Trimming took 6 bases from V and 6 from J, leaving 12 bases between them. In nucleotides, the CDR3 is TGTGCCAGCAGCGCACAGATAGGTCAGCCCCAGCATTTT. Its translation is CASSAQIGQPQHF.

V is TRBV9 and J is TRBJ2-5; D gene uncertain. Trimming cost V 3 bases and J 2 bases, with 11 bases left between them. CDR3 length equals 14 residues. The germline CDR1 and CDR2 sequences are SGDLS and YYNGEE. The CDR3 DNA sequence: TGTGCCAGCAGCGCGCCGACTGAACAAGAGACCCAGTACTTC. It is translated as CASSAPTEQETQYF.

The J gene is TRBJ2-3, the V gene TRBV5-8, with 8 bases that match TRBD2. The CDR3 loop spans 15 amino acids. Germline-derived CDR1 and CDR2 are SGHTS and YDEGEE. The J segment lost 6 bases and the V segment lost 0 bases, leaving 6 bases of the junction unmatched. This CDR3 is CASSLAGGVRDTQYF. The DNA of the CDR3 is TGTGCCAGCAGCTTGGCCGGGGGGGTGAGGGATACGCAGTATTTT.

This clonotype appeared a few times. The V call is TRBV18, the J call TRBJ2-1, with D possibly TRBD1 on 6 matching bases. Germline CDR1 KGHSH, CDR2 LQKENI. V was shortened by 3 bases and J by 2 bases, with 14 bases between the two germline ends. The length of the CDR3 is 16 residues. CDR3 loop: CASSPLEGVAYNEQFF. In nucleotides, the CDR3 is TGTGCCAGCTCACCTCTAGAGGGGGTTGCCTACAATGAGCAGTTCTTC.

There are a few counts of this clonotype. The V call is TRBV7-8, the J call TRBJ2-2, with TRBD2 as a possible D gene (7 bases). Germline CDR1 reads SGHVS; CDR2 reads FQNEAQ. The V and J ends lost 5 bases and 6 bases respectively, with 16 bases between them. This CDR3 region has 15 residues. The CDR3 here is CASSLRGGVAGELFF. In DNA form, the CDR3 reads TGTGCCAGCAGCCTGAGGGGGGGCGTTGCCGGGGAGCTGTTTTTT.

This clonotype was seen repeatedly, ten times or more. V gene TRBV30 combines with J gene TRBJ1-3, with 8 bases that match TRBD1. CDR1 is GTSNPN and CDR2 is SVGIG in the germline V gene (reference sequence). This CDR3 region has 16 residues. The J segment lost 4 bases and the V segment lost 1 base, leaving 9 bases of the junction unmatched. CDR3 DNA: TGTGCCTGGAGTGACCGGGACAGGACCAGCGGAAACACCATATATTTT. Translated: CAWSDRDRTSGNTIYF.

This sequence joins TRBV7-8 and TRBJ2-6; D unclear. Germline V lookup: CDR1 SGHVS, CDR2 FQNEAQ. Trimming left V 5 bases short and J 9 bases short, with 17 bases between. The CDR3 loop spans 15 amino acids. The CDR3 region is CASSRSPARVNVLTF. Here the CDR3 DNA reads TGTGCCAGCAGCCGGAGCCCCGCCAGAGTCAACGTCCTGACTTTC.

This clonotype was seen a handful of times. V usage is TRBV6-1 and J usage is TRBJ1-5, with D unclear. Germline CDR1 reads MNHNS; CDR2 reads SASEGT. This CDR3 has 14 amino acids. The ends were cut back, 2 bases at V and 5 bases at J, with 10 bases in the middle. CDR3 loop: CASSELNLDQPQHF. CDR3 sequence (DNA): TGTGCCAGCAGTGAACTAAATCTGGATCAGCCCCAGCATTTT.

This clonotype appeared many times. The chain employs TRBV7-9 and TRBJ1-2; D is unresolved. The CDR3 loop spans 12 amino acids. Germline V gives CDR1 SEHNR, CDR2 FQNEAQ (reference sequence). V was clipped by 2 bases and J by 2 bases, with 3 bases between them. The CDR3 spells CASSLMNYGYTF. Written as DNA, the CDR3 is TGTGCCAGCAGCTTAATGAACTATGGCTACACCTTC. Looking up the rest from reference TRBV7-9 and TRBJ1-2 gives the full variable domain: DTGVSQNPRHKITKRGQNVTFRCDPISEHNRLYWYRQTLGQGPEFLTYFQNEAQLEKSRLLSDRFSAERPKGSFSTLEIQRTEQGDSAMYLCASSLMNYGYTFGSGTRLTVV.

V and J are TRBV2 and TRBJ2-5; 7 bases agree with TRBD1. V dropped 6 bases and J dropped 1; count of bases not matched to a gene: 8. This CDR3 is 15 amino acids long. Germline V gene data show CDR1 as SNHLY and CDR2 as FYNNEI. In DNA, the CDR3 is TGTGCCAGCAGACCCGAGACAGGGACCCAAGAGACCCAGTACTTC. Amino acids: CASRPETGTQETQYF. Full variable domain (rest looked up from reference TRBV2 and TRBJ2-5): EPEVTQTPSHQVTQMGQEVILRCVPISNHLYFYWYRQILGQKVEFLVSFYNNEISEKSEIFDDQFSVERPDGSNFTLKIRSTKLEDSAMYFCASRPETGTQETQYFGPGTRLLVL.

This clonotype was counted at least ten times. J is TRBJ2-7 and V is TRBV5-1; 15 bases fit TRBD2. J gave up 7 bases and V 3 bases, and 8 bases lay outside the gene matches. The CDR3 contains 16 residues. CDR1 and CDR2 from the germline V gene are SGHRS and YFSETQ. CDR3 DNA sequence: TGCGCCAGCAGCTATGCTGGGGGACTAGCGGGAGGAGAGCAGTACTTC. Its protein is CASSYAGGLAGGEQYF.

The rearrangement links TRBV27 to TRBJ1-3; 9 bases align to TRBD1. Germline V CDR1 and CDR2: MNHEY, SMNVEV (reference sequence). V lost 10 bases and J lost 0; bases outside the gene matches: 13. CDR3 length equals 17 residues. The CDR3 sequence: CATKLQGASFSGNTIYF. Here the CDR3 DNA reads TGTGCCACCAAACTACAGGGGGCCTCTTTCTCTGGAAACACCATATATTTT.

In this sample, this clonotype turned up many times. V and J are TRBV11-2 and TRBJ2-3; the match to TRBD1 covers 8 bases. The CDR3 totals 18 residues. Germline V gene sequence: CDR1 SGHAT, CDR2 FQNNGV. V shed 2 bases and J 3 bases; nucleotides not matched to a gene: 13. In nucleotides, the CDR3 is TGTGCCAGCAGCTTAAGGAATCGGCAGGGGGCGGGAACAGATACGCAGTATTTT. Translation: CASSLRNRQGAGTDTQYF.

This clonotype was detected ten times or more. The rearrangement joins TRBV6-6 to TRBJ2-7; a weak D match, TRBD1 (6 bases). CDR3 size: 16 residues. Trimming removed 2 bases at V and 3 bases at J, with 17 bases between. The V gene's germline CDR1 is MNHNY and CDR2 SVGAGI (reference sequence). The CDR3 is CASSYRFGQSFYEQYF. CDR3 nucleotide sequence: TGTGCCAGCAGTTACCGGTTTGGACAGTCTTTCTACGAGCAGTACTTC.

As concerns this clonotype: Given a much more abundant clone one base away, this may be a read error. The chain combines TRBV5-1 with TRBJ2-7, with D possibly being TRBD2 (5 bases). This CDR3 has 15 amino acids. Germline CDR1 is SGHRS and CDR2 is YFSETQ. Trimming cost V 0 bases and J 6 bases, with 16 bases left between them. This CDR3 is CASSLGERLMVEQYF. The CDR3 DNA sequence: TGCGCCAGCAGCTTGGGGGAGCGGTTGATGGTCGAGCAGTACTTC.